The 8 T cell receptor beta chains below all came from one sample that was sequenced in a study of T cells in Graves' hyperthyroidism and ophthalmopathy. Amplification of TCR beta CDR3 regions was performed using RNA transcripts as template. During a first-round RT-PCR of the TCR CDR3, the HTBI primer set was used. TCRdb redid the calling of the multiplex PCR reads with MiXCR, one entry per CDR3 protein. Of about 50,000 distinct CDR3 sequences in the sample, around 48% were seen once. The sample was blood. Receptors originate from a woman aged 25 to 39 with Graves' ophthalmopathy.

V gene TRBV5-1 combines with J gene TRBJ2-3, with D unresolved. Germline V gene data show CDR1 as SGHRS and CDR2 as YFSETQ. Trimming stripped 0 bases from V and 5 bases from J, with 13 bases between. This CDR3 region has 15 residues. The CDR3 DNA sequence: TGCGCCAGCAGCTTGGTTGGCACTGGCATAGATACGCAGTATTTT. This encodes CASSLVGTGIDTQYF.

This clonotype was counted ten times or more. The rearrangement links TRBV10-1 to TRBJ2-7; D may be TRBD2 (5 bases). This CDR3 has 14 residues. V was shortened by 4 bases and J by 3 bases, with 13 bases between the two germline ends. CDR1 WNHNN and CDR2 SYGVQD come from the germline V gene (reference sequence). In nucleotides, the CDR3 is TGCGCCAGCAGTGGAGACGGACGGGGCTACGAGCAGTACTTC. Its translation: CASSGDGRGYEQYF.

The CDR3 DNA reads as TGTGCCAGCAGCCCACCAGCAGGGGGGGCGTTCTTC. Translated: CASSPPAGGAFF. The genes are TRBV7-8 and TRBJ2-1, with D possibly being TRBD1 or TRBD2 (7 bases each). From germline, CDR1 is SGHVS and CDR2 FQNEAQ. V lost 5 bases, J lost 15 bases, and 17 bases lay in between. There are 12 residues in the CDR3.

V usage is TRBV20-1 and J usage is TRBJ2-3; a weak D match, TRBD2 (6 bases). V lost 8 bases and J lost 3, with 9 bases in between. Per germline, CDR1 DFQATT and CDR2 SNEGSKA (reference sequence). CDR3 length: 11 amino acids. The chain's CDR3 is CSWEVTDTQYF. In DNA, the CDR3 is TGCAGTTGGGAGGTTACAGATACGCAGTATTTT.

This clonotype is termed medium-sized. J is TRBJ1-4 and V is TRBV5-1, with a tentative D call TRBD1 (5 bases). Germline V gives CDR1 SGHRS, CDR2 YFSETQ. Trimming took off 10 bases at V and 4 bases at J, with 11 bases between the two ends. The CDR3 has 12 amino acids. CDR3 nucleotides: TGCGCCTCTCGAGACAGTAATGAAAAACTGTTTTTT. Amino acids: CASRDSNEKLFF.

The chain uses TRBV20-1 and TRBJ1-5; D uncertain. The CDR3 runs to 14 residues. Germline values: CDR1 DFQATT, CDR2 SNEGSKA (reference sequence). Trimming removed 3 bases from V and 0 bases from J, with 9 bases in between. CDR3 DNA: TGCAGTGCTAGCCTGGGCCCTAGCAATCAGCCCCAGCATTTT. It encodes CSASLGPSNQPQHF.

The chain couples TRBV9 to TRBJ1-1; unclear D gene. With 0 bases removed from V and 10 bases from J, the gap between germline ends came to 22 bases. The CDR3 is 16 amino acids. Per germline, CDR1 SGDLS and CDR2 YYNGEE. CDR3 nucleotides: TGTGCCAGCAGCGTAGGTGGACTAAGGAAAAGAAGCGCAGCTTTCTTT. Amino acid sequence: CASSVGGLRKRSAAFF. Based on the CDR3 plus reference TRBV9 and TRBJ1-1, the full variable domain is DSGVTQTPKHLITATGQRVTLRCSPRSGDLSVYWYQQSLDQGLQFLIQYYNGEERAKGNILERFSAQQFPDLHSELNLSSLELGDSALYFCASSVGGLRKRSAAFFGQGTRLTVV.

This clonotype has a handful of counts. V gene TRBV3-1 combines with J gene TRBJ2-1; TRBD2 is a possible D gene (5 bases). Germline V CDR1 and CDR2: LGHDT, YNNKEL (reference sequence). V shed 0 bases and J shed 12 bases, with 12 bases lying between them. The length of the CDR3 is 13 residues. CDR3 DNA sequence: TGTGCCAGCAGCCAAGAAGGAAGCCGGGGGCAGTTCTTC. Its protein product is CASSQEGSRGQFF.